A selection of T cell receptor beta chains follows, all from one sample in a study of shared clonotypes between healthy human individuals. Here immunoSEQ multiplex PCR was the method, and the copy in TCRdb shows in-frame clones only, minus some. The sample consists of hundreds of thousands of clones, more than 70% of them appearing once. The sequenced material came from memory CD4+ T cells sorted from blood. These receptor sequences come from a woman in her thirties in good health. Each CDR3 is given with its conserved first and last residue. Fields, in order: J gene, D gene, V gene, clone size, CDR3 DNA, CDR3 protein. A D gene is named only where the DNA matches it firmly. Not all rows give a size; the values are once, few, many and, for expanded clones, a class.

j_call: TRBJ1-3; d_call: NA; v_call: TRBV5-1; clone_size: NA; cdr3_nt: TGCGCCAGCAGCTCCAGCGGCTCTGGAAACACCATATATTTT; cdr3_aa: CASSSSGSGNTIYF
j_call: TRBJ2-5; d_call: NA; v_call: TRBV4-2; clone_size: NA; cdr3_nt: TGTGCCAGCAGCCAAGTTACAGGGAGCCACCAAGAGACCCAGTACTTC; cdr3_aa: CASSQVTGSHQETQYF
j_call: TRBJ2-5; d_call: NA; v_call: TRBV5-1; clone_size: NA; cdr3_nt: TGCGCCAGCAGCTTGGGTACGGATGACACCCAGTACTTC; cdr3_aa: CASSLGTDDTQYF
j_call: TRBJ2-6; d_call: NA; v_call: TRBV14; clone_size: NA; cdr3_nt: TGTGCCAGCAGCCTTCTGAAGGGGCGCTCTGGGGCCAACGTCCTGACTTTC; cdr3_aa: CASSLLKGRSGANVLTF
j_call: TRBJ2-1; d_call: TRBD2; v_call: TRBV10-3; clone_size: NA; cdr3_nt: TGTGCCATCAGTGAGCCCGGGCTAGCGGGAGGAGCCCACAATGAGCAGTTCTTC; cdr3_aa: CAISEPGLAGGAHNEQFF
j_call: TRBJ1-5; d_call: NA; v_call: TRBV9; clone_size: few; cdr3_nt: TGTGCCAGCAGCGTAGGGCAGGGGACGGATCAGCCCCAGCATTTT; cdr3_aa: CASSVGQGTDQPQHF
j_call: TRBJ1-5; d_call: NA; v_call: TRBV4-1; clone_size: once; cdr3_nt: TGCGCCAGCAGCCAAGATCCCCTAACTAGCAATCAGCCCCAGCATTTT; cdr3_aa: CASSQDPLTSNQPQHF
j_call: TRBJ2-2; d_call: TRBD1; v_call: TRBV23-1; clone_size: NA; cdr3_nt: TGCGCCAGCAGTCAAAACCCACGTTTTTGGGACAGGGACCCGCACACCGGGGAGCTGTTTTTT; cdr3_aa: CASSQNPRFWDRDPHTGELFF
j_call: TRBJ2-2; d_call: TRBD1; v_call: TRBV28; clone_size: NA; cdr3_nt: TGTGCCAGCAGTTTTCAGGGGGCCTCGAACACCGGGGAGCTGTTTTTT; cdr3_aa: CASSFQGASNTGELFF
j_call: TRBJ2-2; d_call: TRBD1; v_call: TRBV25-1; clone_size: NA; cdr3_nt: TGTGCCAGCAGTGTGACAGGGGGCACCGGGGAGCTGTTTTTT; cdr3_aa: CASSVTGGTGELFF
j_call: TRBJ2-1; d_call: NA; v_call: TRBV29-1; clone_size: NA; cdr3_nt: TGCAGCGGCGAAGTTAGGGCATCAAATGAGCAGTTCTTC; cdr3_aa: CSGEVRASNEQFF
j_call: TRBJ2-7; d_call: TRBD1; v_call: TRBV4-1; clone_size: few; cdr3_nt: TGCGCCAGCAGCCCCCGACAGGGCCTAACCTACGAGCAGTACTTC; cdr3_aa: CASSPRQGLTYEQYF
j_call: TRBJ1-5; d_call: NA; v_call: TRBV7-2; clone_size: NA; cdr3_nt: TGTGCCAGCAGCTTTAAGGGAGGGAGCAATCAGCCCCAGCATTTT; cdr3_aa: CASSFKGGSNQPQHF
j_call: TRBJ2-4; d_call: TRBD2; v_call: TRBV4-2; clone_size: NA; cdr3_nt: TGTGCCAGCAGCCAAGATTCGTCCGGGAGGAGCAAAAACATTCAGTACTTC; cdr3_aa: CASSQDSSGRSKNIQYF
j_call: TRBJ2-7; d_call: TRBD1; v_call: TRBV5-4; clone_size: once; cdr3_nt: TGTGCCAGCAGCTGGGGCGGGACAGGAACCTACGAGCAGTACTTC; cdr3_aa: CASSWGGTGTYEQYF
j_call: TRBJ2-7; d_call: TRBD1; v_call: TRBV28; clone_size: once; cdr3_nt: TGTGCCAGCAGTTTACCGGGACAGGGCCTATACGAGCAGTACTTC; cdr3_aa: CASSLPGQGLYEQYF
j_call: TRBJ2-7; d_call: TRBD1; v_call: TRBV2; clone_size: NA; cdr3_nt: TGTGCCAGCGCGAGGCGACAGGGCTACGAGCAGTACTTC; cdr3_aa: CASARRQGYEQYF
j_call: TRBJ2-3; d_call: NA; v_call: TRBV11-2; clone_size: NA; cdr3_nt: TGTGCCAGCGTCTTGTTTGGGGATACGCAGTATTTT; cdr3_aa: CASVLFGDTQYF
j_call: TRBJ2-2; d_call: TRBD2; v_call: TRBV11-3; clone_size: NA; cdr3_nt: TGTGCCAGCAGCTCCCCCCGGGGACTAGCGGGAGACACCGGGGAGCTGTTTTTT; cdr3_aa: CASSSPRGLAGDTGELFF
j_call: TRBJ2-1; d_call: NA; v_call: TRBV9; clone_size: NA; cdr3_nt: TGTGCCAGCAGCGTAGGGGTCAATCTCTACAATGAGCAGTTCTTC; cdr3_aa: CASSVGVNLYNEQFF
j_call: TRBJ2-3; d_call: TRBD2; v_call: TRBV29-1; clone_size: NA; cdr3_nt: TGCAGCGTTGAGGCGGGACTAGCGGGAGTTTTCGGCACAGATACGCAGTATTTT; cdr3_aa: CSVEAGLAGVFGTDTQYF
j_call: TRBJ2-5; d_call: TRBD1; v_call: TRBV7-9; clone_size: once; cdr3_nt: TGTGCCAGCAGCTCGGGACAGGGAGGGACCCAGTACTTC; cdr3_aa: CASSSGQGGTQYF
j_call: TRBJ1-5; d_call: NA; v_call: TRBV19; clone_size: NA; cdr3_nt: TGTGCCAGTAGTTCGGACACCACGGGGGGCAATCAGCCCCAGCATTTT; cdr3_aa: CASSSDTTGGNQPQHF
j_call: TRBJ2-7; d_call: NA; v_call: TRBV7-9; clone_size: once; cdr3_nt: TGTGCCAGCAGCTTCGAGATCCGGGACTCCTACGAGCAGTACTTC; cdr3_aa: CASSFEIRDSYEQYF
j_call: TRBJ2-2; d_call: NA; v_call: TRBV19; clone_size: NA; cdr3_nt: TGTGCCAGTAGGGGTCAGGGCGTCACCGGGGAGCTGTTTTTT; cdr3_aa: CASRGQGVTGELFF
j_call: TRBJ1-2; d_call: TRBD1; v_call: TRBV7-2; clone_size: NA; cdr3_nt: TGTGCCAGCCCCCCGGGACAGGGGCTTTTGTATGGCTACACCTTC; cdr3_aa: CASPPGQGLLYGYTF
j_call: TRBJ2-5; d_call: NA; v_call: TRBV18; clone_size: NA; cdr3_nt: TGTGCCAGCTCACCGAGGACATCATTCCAAGAGACCCAGTACTTC; cdr3_aa: CASSPRTSFQETQYF
j_call: TRBJ2-5; d_call: NA; v_call: TRBV21-1; clone_size: NA; cdr3_nt: TGTGCCAGCAGCACTACGCGAGGTGGACCAGGGAGTTTAACCGAGACCCAGTACTTC; cdr3_aa: CASSTTRGGPGSLTETQYF
j_call: TRBJ2-2; d_call: NA; v_call: TRBV18; clone_size: few; cdr3_nt: TGTGCCAGCTCGGACACCGGGGAGCTGTTTTTT; cdr3_aa: CASSDTGELFF
j_call: TRBJ2-2; d_call: TRBD2; v_call: TRBV10-3; clone_size: NA; cdr3_nt: TGTGCCATCAGTGAAACCGGGACTAGCGGAAACACCGGGGAGCTGTTTTTT; cdr3_aa: CAISETGTSGNTGELFF
j_call: TRBJ2-7; d_call: NA; v_call: TRBV7-6; clone_size: few; cdr3_nt: TGTGCCAGCAGCTTAGGCTCGGGAGTCTACGAGCAGTACTTC; cdr3_aa: CASSLGSGVYEQYF
j_call: TRBJ2-5; d_call: NA; v_call: TRBV7-8; clone_size: NA; cdr3_nt: TGTGCCAGCAGCTTAAATGGGGGAGAGACCCAGTACTTC; cdr3_aa: CASSLNGGETQYF
j_call: TRBJ2-5; d_call: NA; v_call: TRBV11-3; clone_size: NA; cdr3_nt: TGTGCCAGCAGCCCAGGGAGCAGTACCAAGACCCAGTACTTC; cdr3_aa: CASSPGSSTKTQYF
j_call: TRBJ2-1; d_call: NA; v_call: TRBV7-9; clone_size: NA; cdr3_nt: TGTGCCAGCAGCTTAGTGGGCGGAAGTTACAATGAGCAGTTCTTC; cdr3_aa: CASSLVGGSYNEQFF
j_call: TRBJ2-5; d_call: NA; v_call: TRBV7-8; clone_size: NA; cdr3_nt: TGTGCCAGCAGCCCCCGACTGGGGGAGACCCAGTACTTC; cdr3_aa: CASSPRLGETQYF
j_call: TRBJ2-2; d_call: NA; v_call: TRBV5-1; clone_size: NA; cdr3_nt: TGCGCCAGCAGCTTGTCCTACTCCGGGGAGCTGTTTTTT; cdr3_aa: CASSLSYSGELFF
j_call: TRBJ2-6; d_call: NA; v_call: TRBV6-1; clone_size: NA; cdr3_nt: TGTGCCACTCGGTCCAACTCTGGGGCCAACGTCCTGACTTTC; cdr3_aa: CATRSNSGANVLTF
j_call: TRBJ1-3; d_call: NA; v_call: TRBV10-1; clone_size: NA; cdr3_nt: TGCGCCAGCAGTGAGTCGGCGTGGGGAAACACCATATATTTT; cdr3_aa: CASSESAWGNTIYF
j_call: TRBJ1-1; d_call: TRBD1; v_call: TRBV28; clone_size: NA; cdr3_nt: TGTGCCAGCAGTTTACAGGGGGGGAACACTGAAGCTTTCTTT; cdr3_aa: CASSLQGGNTEAFF
j_call: TRBJ1-1; d_call: NA; v_call: TRBV19; clone_size: NA; cdr3_nt: TGTGCCAGCGGTGAAAAACTACCGTACACTGAAGCTTTCTTT; cdr3_aa: CASGEKLPYTEAFF